The source of this TCR beta chain is a study of T cell changes during pregnancy in multiple sclerosis. Here immunoSEQ multiplex PCR was the method, and the copy in TCRdb shows in-frame clones only, minus some. The repertoire has 90,000 to 100,000 clones, about 94% of them found once; the top ten carry 2% to 2.5%. The CDR3 has 14 residues. Trimming removed 5 bases from V and 4 bases from J, with 15 bases in between. Germline V gene sequence: CDR1 LNHDA, CDR2 SQIVND (reference sequence). Sequences were derived from peripheral blood, sampled in the third trimester of pregnancy. The chain joins TRBV19 to TRBJ2-7, with a tentative D call TRBD2 (6 bases). The origin of this receptor is a female donor with multiple sclerosis, enrolled in a pregnancy study. CDR3 in DNA: TGTGCCAGTAGTTTCGATAGCGGAAGATACGAGCAGTACTTC. Residues: CASSFDSGRYEQYF.